A single sample is the source of the 10 T cell receptor beta chains below, sequenced in a study of T cell changes during pregnancy in multiple sclerosis. Measured with immunoSEQ multiplex PCR; TCRdb has only the in-frame clones, and not every one. Among about 27,000 clones listed, about nine tenths were seen once. The sequenced sample was CD8+ T cells from peripheral blood mononuclear cells, obtained in the first trimester of pregnancy. The receptors were sampled from a female donor in good health, enrolled as a control in a pregnancy study.

About this clone: Within the sample, other DNA sequences also encode this same CDR3. The V gene is TRBV27, the J gene TRBJ1-5, with 7 bases lining up with TRBD1. The germline V gene encodes CDR1 MNHEY and CDR2 SMNVEV (reference sequence). The CDR3 consists of 14 residues. V lost 8 bases, J lost 1 base, and 5 bases stayed unmatched. DNA of the CDR3: TGTGCCAGCTCTAGACAGGGAAGCAATCAGCCCCAGCATTTT. Residues: CASSRQGSNQPQHF.

The chain employs TRBV6-5 and TRBJ1-1; the D gene is possibly TRBD1 (5 bases). The germline CDR1 and CDR2 sequences are MNHEY and SVGAGI. V was shortened by 0 bases and J by 1 base, with 6 bases between the two germline ends. The CDR3 extends over 14 amino acids. The CDR3 here is CASSYSGGNTEAFF. CDR3 nucleotide sequence: TGTGCCAGCAGTTACTCGGGGGGGAACACTGAAGCTTTCTTT.

The genes are TRBV9 and TRBJ2-7; D may be TRBD2 (6 bases). The germline CDR1 and CDR2 sequences are SGDLS and YYNGEE. V lost 3 bases to trimming and J lost 0 bases, with 19 bases between them. The CDR3 totals 17 residues. The CDR3 here is CASSGDRVAGGSYEQYF. The CDR3 DNA reads as TGTGCCAGCAGCGGAGACCGAGTTGCCGGGGGCTCCTACGAGCAGTACTTC.

The chain carries TRBV28 and TRBJ2-7; the D gene is possibly TRBD2 (5 bases). This CDR3 region has 14 residues. Germline CDR1 is MDHEN and CDR2 is SYDVKM. With 6 bases removed from V and 5 bases from J, the gap between germline ends came to 17 bases. CDR3 DNA: TGTGCCAGCAGGGGCGGGTCCCCAGTCGACGAGCAGTACTTC. Translation gives CASRGGSPVDEQYF.

The V and J genes are TRBV4-1 and TRBJ2-3; 9 nucleotides agree with TRBD2. This CDR3 comprises 14 residues. V lost 7 bases, J lost 1 base, and 3 bases stayed unmatched. The germline V gene has CDR1 MGHRA and CDR2 YSYEKL. The CDR3: CASNRLAGTDTQYF. The CDR3 DNA follows: TGCGCCAGCAACCGACTAGCGGGCACAGATACGCAGTATTTT.

The CDR3 DNA reads as TGTGCCAGCAGTTTTCGGGACAGAAGGGAGCAGTACTTC. Its protein product is CASSFRDRREQYF. The chain has TRBV27 and TRBJ2-7, with 7 bases identical to TRBD1. J lost 7 bases, V lost 3 bases, and 6 bases had no gene match. Per the germline V gene, CDR1 is MNHEY and CDR2 is SMNVEV (reference sequence). This CDR3 contains 13 residues.

This rearrangement joins TRBV28 to TRBJ1-4; D might be TRBD1 (5 bases). The CDR3 runs to 13 residues. Germline CDR1 MDHEN, CDR2 SYDVKM. The V end lost 6 bases, the J end lost 8 bases, and 13 bases lay between the germline ends. The CDR3: CASSQGHGEKLFF. The CDR3 DNA follows: TGTGCCAGCAGCCAGGGTCACGGGGAAAAACTGTTTTTT.

The rearrangement links TRBV11-2 to TRBJ2-2; 15 bases match TRBD2. There are 18 residues in the CDR3. Germline assignment: CDR1 SGHAT and CDR2 FQNNGV. The J segment lost 5 bases and the V segment lost 0 bases, leaving 4 bases of the junction unmatched. The CDR3 DNA reads as TGTGCCAGCAGCTTAGACGGGACTAGCGGGAGGCTAACCGGGGAGCTGTTTTTT. Encoded protein: CASSLDGTSGRLTGELFF.

This clone was counted a single time. The chain recombines TRBV27 with TRBJ2-7; D is perhaps TRBD1 (6 bases). Trimming left V 5 bases short and J 3 bases short, with 14 bases between. Germline V gene sequence: CDR1 MNHEY, CDR2 SMNVEV (reference sequence). CDR3 length: 14 residues. The CDR3 nucleotides read TGTGCCAGCAGTCCGGCAGGGGCTGTCTACGAGCAGTACTTC. Amino acids: CASSPAGAVYEQYF.

The genes are TRBV29-1 and TRBJ1-2; no firm D call. The CDR3 contains 11 residues. The ends were cut back, 1 base at V and 7 bases at J, with 7 bases in the middle. Germline assignment: CDR1 SQVTM and CDR2 ANQGSEA. The CDR3 loop is CSVEVGGGYTF. As DNA, the CDR3 is TGCAGCGTTGAAGTCGGTGGTGGCTACACCTTC.